This TCR beta chain derives from a study of vaccination effects on CD4 cells after COVID-19. The wider study: With the ViraFEST assay, the study expanded antigen-specific CD4+ T cells using viral peptide pools, then sequenced them. Post-vaccine sampling occurred a median 72 days after the second dose.

V lost 2 bases and J 8 bases, leaving 12 bases between the germline ends. The germline gives CDR1 MNHEY, CDR2 SMNVEV (reference sequence). The CDR3 sequence is 13 residues long. This clone is a singleton in its sample. Its antigen is as yet unknown. Method: immunoSEQ multiplex PCR; TCRdb's copy keeps in-frame clones and lacks some. The data contain under 55,000 clones, more than 65% of them singletons. CD4+ T cells were isolated after around 10 days of culture. Two-dose vaccination with either BNT162b2 or mRNA-1273 was given to the participants. The sample was CD4+ T cells from PBMCs cultured without peptide, taken after COVID-19 vaccination. The receptor's source is a human donor who received a COVID-19 vaccine. The chain joins TRBV27 to TRBJ1-2; D is uncertain. The CDR3 nucleotides read TGTGCCAGCAGTTTAAGGGTGACGTGGGGCTACACCTTC. Translation: CASSLRVTWGYTF.